This T cell receptor beta chain was captured by sequencing in a study of cytomegalovirus exposure and HLA in healthy donors. Regarding the study as a whole: Later on, analysis showed that most CMV-associated TCR beta chains appeared to be HLA-restricted.

Likely unrecorded immune exposures existed in these nominally healthy donors. As regards this clone: Its antigen is unidentified.

The PCR had 60 Vbeta and 13 Jbeta primers. Clones were read by immunoSEQ multiplex PCR, and TCRdb kept only the in-frame ones, dropping some. The table includes approximately 120,000 clones, 10% detected once. This clonotype was obtained from a young woman in good health and CMV-seropositive. The sequencing sample was made of PBMCs.

The CDR3 loop reads CASSQDSRGYYEQYF. The CDR3 DNA sequence: TGCGCCAGCAGCCAAGATTCCAGGGGCTACTACGAGCAGTACTTC. The chain recombines TRBV4-1 with TRBJ2-7; maybe TRBD1 (6 bases). Trimming pared 0 bases from V and 3 bases from J, leaving 12 bases between. This CDR3 comprises 15 residues. Germline values: CDR1 MGHRA, CDR2 YSYEKL.